The present TCR beta chain was sequenced within a study of vaccination and CD4 T cells after COVID-19. In regard to this clonotype: Its antigen is unknown.

This CDR3 region has 18 residues. Trimming took 3 bases from V and 0 from J, leaving 20 bases between them. Germline assignment: CDR1 LGHNA and CDR2 YNFKEQ. Sequencing of cultured CD4+ T cell DNA used the Oncomine TCR Beta short-read assay. TCRdb re-derived calls from the PCR reads in MiXCR, one entry per CDR3 protein. The profile shows some 3,200 distinct CDR3 sequences, over 15% of them singletons. Treatment reported: approximately 10-day PBMC culture with coronavirus spike peptide pools or control peptides (ViraFEST assay). The material sequenced was CD4+ T cells from blood, cultured in vitro. The chain uses TRBV4-2 and TRBJ1-1, with unresolved D. The clonotype was recovered from a human donor who had recovered from COVID-19. The CDR3 is CASSQKGLLGNLNTEAFF. The CDR3 region has the DNA TGTGCCAGCAGCCAGAAAGGCCTCTTAGGCAACTTGAACACTGAAGCTTTCTTT.